This is a list of T cell receptor beta chains from one sample in a study of cytomegalovirus exposure and HLA in healthy donors. The method was immunoSEQ multiplex PCR; TCRdb's version includes in-frame clones alone and lacks a portion of them. This table holds about 180,000 clones, about 78% found once. Sequenced sample: PBMCs. These receptors were taken from a man between 35 and 55 years old in good health and CMV-seronegative. CDR3s include the opening cysteine and the closing phenylalanine or tryptophan. A clone size is listed for some rows: how often the clone was seen (once, few, many), or a class if it is expanded.

v_call: TRBV19; j_call: TRBJ1-1; clone_size: -; cdr3_aa: CASSGDRLSNTEAFF
v_call: TRBV7-6; j_call: TRBJ2-1; clone_size: -; cdr3_aa: CASSLNHGSEQFF
v_call: TRBV11-2; j_call: TRBJ2-5; clone_size: few; cdr3_aa: CASSPRWRGAIQETQYF
v_call: TRBV4-3; j_call: TRBJ2-7; clone_size: few; cdr3_aa: CASSQDIENYEQYF
v_call: TRBV4-3; j_call: TRBJ2-7; clone_size: -; cdr3_aa: CASSQDAGAGEQYF
v_call: TRBV5-1; j_call: TRBJ2-3; clone_size: -; cdr3_aa: CASSARGAFVDTQYF
v_call: TRBV5-1; j_call: TRBJ2-5; clone_size: -; cdr3_aa: CASSFSGIQETQYF
v_call: TRBV29-1; j_call: TRBJ2-7; clone_size: -; cdr3_aa: CSVEVTLAGGMSSYEQYF
v_call: TRBV7-9; j_call: TRBJ2-3; clone_size: -; cdr3_aa: CASSLAVVYPTDTQYF
v_call: TRBV18; j_call: TRBJ2-3; clone_size: -; cdr3_aa: CASSLRTSGLETDTQYF
v_call: TRBV2; j_call: TRBJ1-5; clone_size: -; cdr3_aa: CASRETGFQEPQHF
v_call: TRBV6-1; j_call: TRBJ2-5; clone_size: -; cdr3_aa: CASSAPRWGQVQETQYF
v_call: TRBV9; j_call: TRBJ2-5; clone_size: -; cdr3_aa: CASSSGLAGGSETQYF
v_call: TRBV4-1; j_call: TRBJ1-2; clone_size: -; cdr3_aa: CASSHGRVANYGYTF
v_call: TRBV19; j_call: TRBJ1-1; clone_size: -; cdr3_aa: CASSSTGQGTEAFF
v_call: TRBV7-2; j_call: TRBJ2-5; clone_size: -; cdr3_aa: CASSPGETQYF
v_call: TRBV7-9; j_call: TRBJ2-7; clone_size: few; cdr3_aa: CASSFTGGSYEQYF
v_call: TRBV6-1; j_call: TRBJ1-2; clone_size: -; cdr3_aa: CASSEGSGQSNYGYTF
v_call: TRBV7-3; j_call: TRBJ2-3; clone_size: few; cdr3_aa: CASSSSGRRADTQYF
v_call: TRBV29-1; j_call: TRBJ1-3; clone_size: -; cdr3_aa: CSVLTGGNTIYF
v_call: TRBV7-2; j_call: TRBJ2-7; clone_size: -; cdr3_aa: CASSLVSSTYEQYF
v_call: TRBV10-3; j_call: TRBJ1-5; clone_size: -; cdr3_aa: CAISESRDQPQHF
v_call: TRBV11-2; j_call: TRBJ1-2; clone_size: -; cdr3_aa: CASSLEEGPYGYTF
v_call: TRBV13; j_call: TRBJ2-1; clone_size: -; cdr3_aa: CASSLWIRTSGRAVKFTEQFF
v_call: TRBV2; j_call: TRBJ2-5; clone_size: -; cdr3_aa: CASSEAQRGGWRETQYF
v_call: TRBV25-1; j_call: TRBJ1-1; clone_size: -; cdr3_aa: CASSETQIQNTEAFF
v_call: TRBV5-1; j_call: TRBJ2-3; clone_size: -; cdr3_aa: CVSSLGQTSTDTQYF
v_call: TRBV18; j_call: TRBJ1-5; clone_size: few; cdr3_aa: CASSPGPPTGSNQPQHF
v_call: TRBV5-6; j_call: TRBJ2-3; clone_size: -; cdr3_aa: CASRGGLHTDTQYF